Here is one T cell receptor beta chain with its context. These data are taken from a study of OX40 agonist ivuxolimab in advanced cancers. V was pared by 5 bases and J by 8 bases, with 17 bases of the junction left unmatched. CDR3 length: 19 residues. CDR1 is SGHTA and CDR2 is FQGTGA in the germline V gene. Assay used: immunoSEQ multiplex PCR; TCRdb lists only in-frame clones, some missing. The sample lists about 72,000 clones, over 75% occurring once. J is TRBJ2-1 and V is TRBV7-3; 14 bases are shared with TRBD2. The receptor's source is an adult with an advanced solid tumor such as melanoma, head and neck, liver or kidney cancer. Specimen: CD4+ or CD8+ T cells sorted from blood, collected in a trial of the OX40 agonist ivuxolimab. The CDR3 sequence is CASSLGTSGSRPGGDEQFF. CDR3 nucleotide sequence: TGTGCCAGCAGCCTAGGGACTAGCGGGAGCAGGCCCGGAGGGGATGAGCAGTTCTTC.